This T cell receptor beta chain was sequenced for a study of blood T cell repertoires in COVID-19 (dated by TCRdb to 2018 to 2021). Some background on the complete study: The collaborator samples originated in the United States, Italy and Spain and spanned the acute and convalescent phases of COVID-19. The prospective study material was composed of cDNA or gDNA derived from T cells, B-cell-depleted T cells, or PBMCs. HLA class I and class II types, where available, came from metadata supplied by the sample provider rather than from assay-based typing. The samples were drawn from the first 160 participants of the ongoing ImmuneRACE study and from 1,254 subjects provided by 6 global collaborators. A de-identified subject ID, COVID-19 status, age in years and sex were almost always included in the sample metadata. Subjects who had been exposed to COVID-19, were actively infected with it, or had recovered from it provided the deeply sampled blood TCRbeta repertoires that made up the dataset. A freely available public database, intended as a resource for researchers studying the immune response to SARS-CoV-2, is where the repertoires were released. Overall study results and their limits: Clinical and demographic metadata were provided uncurated, with the amount varying by source and participant.

Via the germline V gene (reference sequence), CDR1 is LNHDA and CDR2 SQIVND. Its CDR3 holds 15 amino acids, cysteine through phenylalanine. CDR3 DNA is the only sequence kept; it has 45 bases, read in frame from the first base. V and J are trimmed by 5 bases and 5 bases, and the gene matches miss 5 bases of the junction. TCRbeta CDR3 regions were amplified from genomic DNA using the immunoSEQ Assay, a bias-controlled multiplex PCR. From the authors' description of their analysis: Nucleated cell counts per sample were estimated from amplification of reference gene primers within the assay. Sequence reads were collapsed and filtered to measure the absolute abundance of every unique TCRbeta CDR3 rearrangement. Productive Simpson clonality was computed per sample as the square root of Simpson's diversity index over productive rearrangements. This is the immuneACCESS table as TCRdb keeps it, with only in-frame sequences that have V and J called. A part of the clones is gone; compared with another copy, unresolved V genes explain less than half, and the rest is unexplained. That table gives V, J and clone size, and the DNA gave D and trimming. The sample table lists 150,000 to 200,000 clones, approximately 87% of them with a count of one. The top ten hold around 0.76% of the sample.

Each collaborating institution followed its own protocols to collect whole blood in K2EDTA tubes. For TCRbeta analysis, collaborators shipped samples as frozen whole blood, isolated PBMCs, or DNA extracted from either of those sample types. As regards this clone: This clone's antigen is unknown. It has no much larger one-base neighbor in the sample; base qualities were not kept.

Material for sequencing was peripheral blood. The chain couples TRBV19 to TRBJ2-5; 13 bases in the middle match TRBD2. This TCR was sampled from a woman aged 70-85 years with acute or convalescent COVID-19. The DNA sequence is TGTGCCAGTAGTGTACTAGCGGGGGGGCCGGAGACCCAGTACTTC. Its translation reads: CASSVLAGGPETQYF.